The rows below give T cell receptor beta chains drawn from one sample of a study of T cells after yellow fever vaccination. Using its own MiXCR run on the 5' RACE reads, TCRdb lists one record per CDR3 protein. The table includes approximately 580,000 distinct CDR3 sequences, around 16% detected once. Here the sequenced sample was PBMCs, taken 5 days after the first yellow fever vaccination. Every receptor here comes from a man between 18 and 29 years old who received the YFV17D yellow fever vaccine. Both conserved end residues are part of each CDR3. The D gene is left open where the match is weak. A clone size is listed for some rows: how often the clone was seen (once, few, many), or a class if it is expanded.

V gene	J gene	clone size	D gene	CDR3 length	CDR3 protein	CDR3 DNA
TRBV5-6	TRBJ2-5	NA	NA	14	CASSWGAGVETQYF	TGTGCCAGCAGCTGGGGGGCGGGAGTCGAGACCCAGTACTTC
TRBV20-1	TRBJ1-5	few	TRBD1	15	CSARGQGYSNQPQHF	TGCAGTGCTAGAGGACAGGGATATAGCAATCAGCCCCAGCATTTT
TRBV7-2	TRBJ1-5	NA	TRBD1	16	CASSLGTAVHNQPQHF	TGTGCCAGCAGCTTGGGGACAGCCGTACACAATCAGCCCCAGCATTTT
TRBV7-6	TRBJ2-1	NA	TRBD1	15	CASSQTGGAGNEQFF	TGTGCCAGCAGCCAGACAGGGGGCGCGGGAAATGAGCAGTTCTTC
TRBV24-1	TRBJ2-5	few	TRBD1	16	CATSDWGQGILETQYF	TGTGCCACCAGTGATTGGGGACAGGGGATTTTGGAGACCCAGTACTTC
TRBV6-1	TRBJ1-5	NA	TRBD1	14	CASRDRGWNQPQHF	TGTGCCAGCAGAGACAGGGGGTGGAATCAGCCCCAGCATTTT
TRBV4-1	TRBJ2-1	NA	NA	17	CASSPRGAGLSYNEQFF	TGCGCCAGCAGCCCGAGGGGGGCGGGCCTTTCCTACAATGAGCAGTTCTTC
TRBV18	TRBJ2-1	once	NA	13	CASSPPMGAEQFF	TGTGCCAGCTCACCACCGATGGGAGCTGAGCAGTTCTTC
TRBV4-2	TRBJ2-1	many	TRBD2	16	CASSQDSLRGANEQFF	TGTGCCAGCAGCCAAGACTCGCTGCGGGGGGCCAATGAGCAGTTCTTC
TRBV25-1	TRBJ1-1	few	NA	15	CASSGPDRMNTEAFF	TGTGCCAGCAGCGGCCCGGACCGAATGAACACTGAAGCTTTCTTT
TRBV6-2/TRBV6-3	TRBJ1-2	NA	NA	15	CASSYSIGSNYGYTF	TGTGCCAGCAGTTACTCGATCGGGAGTAACTATGGCTACACCTTC
TRBV7-9	TRBJ1-1	few	TRBD1	15	CASSAQGTVNTEAFF	TGTGCCAGCAGCGCACAAGGGACAGTGAACACTGAAGCTTTCTTT
TRBV12-3/TRBV12-4	TRBJ2-7	few	TRBD2	15	CASSRERGVIYEQYF	TGTGCCAGCAGTCGCGAGCGGGGGGTAATTTACGAGCAGTACTTC
TRBV5-5	TRBJ1-2	NA	NA	14	CASLLGTNGYGYTF	TGTGCCAGCCTGCTGGGTACTAATGGGTATGGCTACACCTTC
TRBV24-1	TRBJ2-1	few	TRBD2	16	CATSPSAGGLYNEQFF	TGTGCCACCAGTCCCTCAGCGGGGGGGCTATACAATGAGCAGTTCTTC
TRBV29-1	TRBJ2-1	few	TRBD1	12	CSVELQGDEQFF	TGCAGCGTTGAGTTACAGGGGGATGAGCAGTTCTTC
TRBV29-1	TRBJ2-2	many	TRBD1	14	CSVEGDRVTGELFF	TGCAGCGTTGAAGGGGACAGGGTCACCGGGGAGCTGTTTTTT
TRBV5-1	TRBJ1-2	NA	NA	17	CASSLGSLRHPSYGYTF	TGCGCCAGCAGCTTGGGCTCCCTCAGGCACCCTAGCTATGGCTACACCTTC
TRBV4-3	TRBJ2-1	NA	NA	17	CASSQEEGLRFHNEQFF	TGCGCCAGCAGCCAAGAAGAAGGACTGAGATTCCACAATGAGCAGTTCTTC
TRBV6-1	TRBJ1-2	few	NA	14	CASSRDRANYGYTF	TGTGCCAGCAGTCGGGACCGAGCTAACTATGGCTACACCTTC